A selection of T cell receptor beta chains follows, all from one sample in a study of CD4 T cells in relation to SARS-CoV-2 and coronaviruses. The assay was immunoSEQ multiplex PCR, and TCRdb's table has in-frame clones only and misses some. This table has about 38,000 clones, 85% to 90% appearing once. Material: memory CD4+ T cells from PBMCs. These receptors were collected from an adult with COVID-19. Both conserved end residues are part of each CDR3. Each record gives: V gene, CDR3 length, J gene, D gene, clone size, CDR3 protein. D genes are given only for firm matches. The listing skips clone size in some rows; elsewhere it reads once, few, many or a size class.

V: TRBV11-2; length: 15; J: TRBJ2-2; D: TRBD2; size: once; CDR3: CASSPGLAGAGELFF
V: TRBV27; length: 19; J: TRBJ2-1; D: TRBD2; size: .; CDR3: CASSLWGLAGVNPRNEQFF
V: TRBV6-2/TRBV6-3; length: 13; J: TRBJ2-7; D: .; size: .; CDR3: CASSYASSYEQYF
V: TRBV11-2; length: 15; J: TRBJ2-5; D: TRBD2; size: .; CDR3: CASSLGGGALETQYF
V: TRBV10-1; length: 16; J: TRBJ2-2; D: TRBD2; size: .; CDR3: CASSDGLAGGPGELFF
V: TRBV5-6; length: 15; J: TRBJ2-5; D: .; size: .; CDR3: CASSLLGQEIETQYF
V: TRBV28; length: 12; J: TRBJ2-5; D: .; size: .; CDR3: CASSLSTGFLYF
V: TRBV14; length: 13; J: TRBJ2-6; D: .; size: .; CDR3: CASTASGANVLTF
V: TRBV6-5; length: 14; J: TRBJ1-4; D: TRBD1; size: .; CDR3: CASSFRGGNEKLFF
V: TRBV5-6; length: 13; J: TRBJ1-6; D: TRBD1; size: .; CDR3: CASSSQGGSPLHF
V: TRBV9; length: 16; J: TRBJ1-4; D: TRBD1; size: .; CDR3: CASSVSDTGVGEKLFF